This T cell receptor beta chain was sequenced for a study of T-cell reconstitution after alpha-beta-depleted transplantation in children. As it was prepared, the TCRbeta library received unique molecular identifiers. A single record per CDR3 protein comes from TCRdb applying MiXCR to the PCR reads. The sample holds 420,000 or so distinct CDR3 sequences, roughly a tenth seen once. The CDR3 runs 18 residues. Trimming took 7 bases from V and 3 from J, leaving 26 bases between them. The germline V gene has CDR1 MNHEY and CDR2 SVGEGT. The receptor was isolated from a human donor who donated a stem cell graft to a child with acute myeloid leukemia. The starting material was PBMCs from the stem cell graft donor, obtained from the stem cell graft. V usage is TRBV6-2 or TRBV6-3 and J usage is TRBJ2-3; D assignment may be TRBD1 or TRBD2 (5 bases each). The CDR3 spells CASTEDYGARSSTDTQYF. In DNA, the CDR3 is TGTGCCAGCACCGAAGACTATGGGGCCAGGTCTTCTACAGATACGCAGTATTTT.